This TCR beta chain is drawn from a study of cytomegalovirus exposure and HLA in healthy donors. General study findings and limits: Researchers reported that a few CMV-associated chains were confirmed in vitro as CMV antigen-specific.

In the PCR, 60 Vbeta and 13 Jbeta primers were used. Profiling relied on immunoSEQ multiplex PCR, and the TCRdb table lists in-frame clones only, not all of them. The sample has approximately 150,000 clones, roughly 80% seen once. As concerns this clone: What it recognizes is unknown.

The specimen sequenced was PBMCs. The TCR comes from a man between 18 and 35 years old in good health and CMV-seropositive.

This CDR3 reads CASSLSTGVGEKLFF. The CDR3 DNA follows: TGCGCCAGCAGCTTGTCAACAGGGGTCGGGGAAAAACTGTTTTTT. The rearrangement joins TRBV5-1 to TRBJ1-4; 7 positions match TRBD1. The CDR3 extends over 15 amino acids. Germline V gives CDR1 SGHRS, CDR2 YFSETQ. J lost 8 bases, V lost 1 base, and 8 bases had no gene match.